The entry below describes one T cell receptor beta chain. Generated by immunoSEQ multiplex PCR, the TCRdb table keeps only in-frame clones and is missing some. The data show about 480,000 clones, 85% to 90% seen once. The V and J ends lost 5 bases and 1 base respectively, with 11 bases between them. Per germline, CDR1 SEHNR and CDR2 FQNEAQ (reference sequence). This CDR3 is 14 amino acids long. This record comes from a study of blood T cell repertoires in COVID-19. In the study overall: Spain, Italy and the United States supplied samples that represented acute and convalescent COVID-19.

The chain has TRBV7-9 and TRBJ2-5; the D gene is possibly TRBD1 (6 bases). The receptor comes from a middle-aged woman who had recovered from COVID-19. Material for sequencing was PBMCs or T cells enriched from blood (not recorded which). The DNA of the CDR3 is TGTGCCAGCAGCCCTACAGGGCCCCAAGAGACCCAGTACTTC. Translation gives CASSPTGPQETQYF.